This TCR beta chain comes out of a study of cytomegalovirus exposure and HLA in healthy donors. Germline assignment: CDR1 MNHNS and CDR2 SASEGT. Trimming removed 5 bases from V and 0 bases from J, with 5 bases in between. The CDR3 sequence is 13 residues long. Study findings and constraints: Within an earlier analysis, most TCR beta V segments proved productive either about 90% or about 30% of the time. Most CMV-associated TCR beta chains appeared HLA-restricted in a later analysis. Among TCR sequences, most were rare, though some public TCRs appeared in many donors. There were 150 to 200 TCR beta chains listed as cytomegalovirus-associated.

13 Jbeta primers and 60 Vbeta primers were used for the PCR. Measured with immunoSEQ multiplex PCR; TCRdb has only the in-frame clones, and not every one. The sample has 200,000 to 250,000 clones; 80% to 85% are singletons. Turning to this clone: Its matching antigen is unknown.

The chain recombines TRBV6-1 with TRBJ1-3; D unresolved. Sequenced: PBMCs. This TCR derives from a woman aged 55-69 years in good health and CMV-seropositive. The CDR3 nucleotides read TGTGCCAGCAGTCCTACCTCTGGAAACACCATATATTTT. It yields the protein CASSPTSGNTIYF.